This TCR beta chain came from a study of T cell changes during pregnancy in multiple sclerosis. This CDR3 region has 14 residues. V trimming: 3 bases; J trimming: 7 bases; junction bases outside the gene matches: 5. Germline CDR1 reads SNHLY; CDR2 reads FYNNEI. Clones were sequenced by immunoSEQ multiplex PCR, and TCRdb holds only the in-frame ones, with some missing. The sample consists of some 54,000 clones, around 94% of them appearing once. Sample: CD8+ T cells from peripheral blood mononuclear cells, taken in the third trimester of pregnancy. V is TRBV2 and J is TRBJ1-2, with 10 bases matching TRBD1. This receptor was taken from a female donor with multiple sclerosis, enrolled in a pregnancy study. The chain's CDR3 is CASSDRQGASGYTF. DNA for the CDR3: TGTGCCAGCAGTGACCGACAGGGGGCAAGTGGCTACACCTTC.